A single sample is the source of the 23 T cell receptor beta chains below, sequenced in a study of T cell changes during pregnancy in multiple sclerosis. Libraries were prepared by immunoSEQ multiplex PCR; TCRdb keeps only in-frame clonotypes and omits some of them. The profile shows 30,000 to 40,000 clones, around nine tenths of them singletons. The specimen was CD4+ T cells from peripheral blood mononuclear cells, collected in the second trimester of pregnancy. All receptors derive from a female donor in good health, enrolled as a control in a pregnancy study.

The rearrangement links TRBV20-1 to TRBJ2-3, with unresolved D. The germline V and J ends were trimmed by 6 bases and 4 bases, with 8 bases remaining between them. The CDR3 consists of 11 residues. Germline V gives CDR1 DFQATT, CDR2 SNEGSKA (reference sequence). The CDR3 DNA reads TGCAGTGCCCTCCTCTCAGATACGCAGTATTTT. Its translation is CSALLSDTQYF.

The V gene is TRBV19, the J gene TRBJ2-2; maybe TRBD1 (5 bases). Germline V gene sequence: CDR1 LNHDA, CDR2 SQIVND (reference sequence). This CDR3 is 12 amino acids long. Trimming pared 11 bases from V and 6 bases from J, leaving 13 bases between. CDR3 region: CASKRGPGELFF. CDR3 DNA sequence: TGTGCCTCCAAAAGGGGTCCCGGGGAGCTGTTTTTT.

The chain has TRBV11-2 and TRBJ1-2; D is possibly TRBD1 (5 bases). Germline V gene lookup returns CDR1 SGHAT and CDR2 FQNNGV. V was trimmed by 4 bases and J by 0 bases, leaving 9 bases between them. The CDR3 contains 14 residues. The CDR3 loop is CASSSGGSNYGYTF. CDR3 DNA: TGTGCCAGCAGCTCCGGGGGATCTAACTATGGCTACACCTTC.

The rearrangement links TRBV28 to TRBJ1-1; D is unclear. Germline CDR1 is MDHEN and CDR2 is SYDVKM. Trimming took 5 bases from V and 11 from J, leaving 12 bases between them. This CDR3 comprises 11 residues. The CDR3 DNA is TGTGCCAGCAGTGCAGAGGTTTCGGCTTTCTTT. It codes for CASSAEVSAFF. The whole variable domain, filled in from reference TRBV28 and TRBJ1-1, reads DVKVTQSSRYLVKRTGEKVFLECVQDMDHENMFWYRQDPGLGLRLIYFSYDVKMKEKGDIPEGYSVSREKKERFSLILESASTNQTSMYLCASSAEVSAFFGQGTRLTVV.

The chain employs TRBV28 and TRBJ1-1, with 7 bases identical to TRBD1. The length of the CDR3 is 15 residues. Germline lookup yields CDR1 MDHEN and CDR2 SYDVKM. After removal of 5 bases from V and 0 bases from J, the junction contained 6 bases not matched to a gene. This CDR3 is CASSRSGTVNTEAFF. CDR3 DNA sequence: TGTGCCAGCAGTCGCTCCGGGACAGTGAACACTGAAGCTTTCTTT.

In DNA form, the CDR3 reads TGTGCCAGCAGCTTACTAGCGGGGGGCAATGAGCAGTTCTTC. Protein: CASSLLAGGNEQFF. The chain is built from TRBV11-2 and TRBJ2-1, with 11 bases lining up with TRBD2. The CDR3 length is 14 residues. Germline assignment: CDR1 SGHAT and CDR2 FQNNGV. Germline trimming cut 2 bases from V and 6 bases from J; bases unmatched to any gene: 0.

V gene TRBV7-2 combines with J gene TRBJ2-3; weak D call: TRBD1 (5 bases). The V gene lost 2 bases and the J gene lost 4 bases, with 7 bases spanning the gap. The CDR3 consists of 13 residues. Germline assignment: CDR1 SGHTA and CDR2 FQGNSA. The CDR3 DNA reads as TGTGCCAGCAGCTTACAAGGGGCAGATACGCAGTATTTT. Amino acid sequence: CASSLQGADTQYF.

Comments on this clone: This sample includes further DNA sequences coding for the same CDR3. The gene calls are TRBV7-9 and TRBJ1-1, with D hard to call. Trimming cost V 0 bases and J 6 bases, with 5 bases left between them. Germline V gene data show CDR1 as SEHNR and CDR2 as FQNEAQ (reference sequence). CDR3 size: 12 residues. The CDR3 bases are TGTGCCAGCAGCTTAGCGGCGGCTGAAGCTTTCTTT. Translating it yields CASSLAAAEAFF.

This chain uses TRBV5-1 with TRBJ2-3; TRBD2 matches at 9 bases. The CDR3 runs 17 residues. V was pared by 0 bases and J by 0 bases, with 5 bases of the junction left unmatched. The V gene's germline CDR1 is SGHRS and CDR2 YFSETQ. In nucleotides, the CDR3 is TGCGCCAGCAGCTTGGCGCTAGCGGGGACTAGCACAGATACGCAGTATTTT. Translating it yields CASSLALAGTSTDTQYF.

This chain links TRBV7-3 with TRBJ2-2, with 7 bases matching TRBD1. Germline-derived CDR1 and CDR2 are SGHTA and FQGTGA. With 5 bases clipped from V and 4 bases from J, the junction kept 7 bases outside the gene matches. This CDR3 spans 15 amino acids. The CDR3 loop reads CASSRQGPRTGELFF. Written as DNA, the CDR3 is TGTGCCAGCAGCCGACAGGGACCACGCACCGGGGAGCTGTTTTTT.

The rearrangement links TRBV12-5 to TRBJ1-2; 9 bases match TRBD1. V shed 5 bases and J 6 bases; nucleotides not matched to a gene: 16. Germline CDR1 is LGHNT and CDR2 is FRNRAP. The CDR3 has 17 residues. The CDR3 nucleotides read TGTGCTAGTGGTCTCACGACAGGGGGATCGGTAAGCAATGGCTACACCTTC. Its protein is CASGLTTGGSVSNGYTF.

The V and J genes are TRBV6-6 and TRBJ1-3; D may be TRBD1 (6 bases). The V gene's germline CDR1 is MNHNY and CDR2 SVGAGI (reference sequence). The ends were cut back, 6 bases at V and 4 bases at J, with 13 bases in the middle. The CDR3 extends over 14 amino acids. CDR3 region: CASRGGGRGNTIYF. The CDR3 DNA reads TGTGCCAGCAGGGGAGGGGGGCGAGGAAACACCATATATTTT.

The chain uses TRBV21-1 and TRBJ1-1; TRBD1 is the table's D call and was not checked against the DNA. TRBV21-1 is annotated as a pseudogene. There are 16 residues in the CDR3. Here the CDR3 reads CASSAPPGDGGAEAFF. The DNA of the CDR3 is TGTGCCAGCAGCGCCCCTCCAGGGGATGGGGGCGCTGAAGCTTTCTTT.

The chain employs TRBV6-5 and TRBJ2-7, with D tentatively TRBD2 (6 bases). V lost 6 bases and J 0 bases, leaving 15 bases between the germline ends. Germline loops: CDR1 MNHEY, CDR2 SVGAGI. The CDR3 runs 15 residues. The CDR3 nucleotides read TGTGCCAGCAGGGAGGGGTTTGAACCCTCCTACGAGCAGTACTTC. Translating gives CASREGFEPSYEQYF.

The chain has TRBV6-6 and TRBJ1-4; 9 nucleotides agree with TRBD1. V shed 6 bases, J shed 8 bases, and the junction held 7 bases outside the gene matches. This CDR3 region has 14 residues. CDR1 is MNHNY and CDR2 is SVGAGI in the germline V gene (reference sequence). The CDR3 region is CASSLGQGLEKLFF. CDR3 nucleotides: TGTGCCAGCAGCCTCGGACAGGGGCTGGAAAAACTGTTTTTT.

The chain is built from TRBV18 and TRBJ2-5, with 10 nucleotides matching TRBD1. J lost 3 bases, V lost 3 bases, and 4 bases had no gene match. CDR3 length: 15 residues. Germline V gives CDR1 KGHSH, CDR2 LQKENI. The CDR3 loop reads CASSPGQGGKETQYF. The CDR3 coding sequence is TGTGCCAGCTCACCCGGACAGGGGGGAAAAGAGACCCAGTACTTC.

This chain connects TRBV19 to TRBJ1-2; D is unresolved. CDR1 and CDR2 (germline): LNHDA, SQIVND (reference sequence). Trimming shortened V by 3 bases and J by 7 bases, and 6 bases separated the two germline ends. The CDR3 is 11 amino acids. The chain's CDR3 is CASSIGIGYTF. The CDR3 region has the DNA TGTGCCAGTAGTATCGGGATTGGCTACACCTTC.

This rearrangement joins TRBV2 to TRBJ2-7; D might be TRBD1 (7 bases). CDR3 size: 13 residues. CDR1 is SNHLY, CDR2 FYNNEI, per germline. V shed 3 bases and J shed 5 bases, with 11 bases lying between them. Here the CDR3 reads CASSDGGGDEQYF. The CDR3 region has the DNA TGTGCCAGCAGTGACGGAGGGGGCGACGAGCAGTACTTC.

V usage is TRBV10-3 and J usage is TRBJ2-5; D is unclear. The CDR3 is made up of 13 amino acids. Germline assignment: CDR1 ENHRY and CDR2 SYGVKD. Trimming left V 5 bases short and J 2 bases short, with 9 bases between. The CDR3 DNA reads as TGTGCCATCAGTCTCGCCAGGCAAGAGACCCAGTACTTC. It codes for CAISLARQETQYF.

Concerning this clone: Germline and junction disagree at one end, which may indicate a read error. The chain employs TRBV5-6 and TRBJ1-1, with 7 bases fitting TRBD1. The V gene's germline CDR1 is SGHDT and CDR2 YYEEEE. The CDR3 sequence is 14 residues long. This CDR3 is CASSPQGMKTEAFF. CDR3 in DNA: TGTGCCAGCAGCCCACAGGGGATGAAGACTGAAGCTTTCTTT.

This rearrangement joins TRBV5-6 to TRBJ2-5, with D maybe TRBD2 (5 bases). The CDR3 loop spans 16 amino acids. The V end lost 4 bases, the J end lost 5 bases, and 21 bases lay between the germline ends. Per germline, CDR1 SGHDT and CDR2 YYEEEE. For the CDR3, the DNA is TGTGCCAGCAGCCCGGGCCTGGGGATAGGCGGGGAGACCCAGTACTTC. Translation gives CASSPGLGIGGETQYF.

V and J are TRBV4-2 and TRBJ2-5; 9 bases fit TRBD2. The assigned J gene may be wrong: the sequence end matches TRBJ2-7 better. The germline CDR1 and CDR2 sequences are LGHNA and YNFKEQ. There are 14 residues in the CDR3. The CDR3 coding sequence is TGTGCCAGCAGTTATAGCGGGGGCCCGTACGAGCAGTACTTC. Protein product: CASSYSGGPYEQYF.

This chain connects TRBV7-9 to TRBJ2-2; no reliable D call. V lost 6 bases and J lost 5, with 10 bases in between. This CDR3 comprises 13 residues. Germline lookup yields CDR1 SEHNR and CDR2 FQNEAQ (reference sequence). CDR3 DNA: TGTGCCAGCAGTTCACTTTTTACCGGGGAGCTGTTTTTT. This codes for CASSSLFTGELFF.